A selection of T cell receptor beta chains follows, all from one sample in a study of regulatory T cells in long-lasting Graves disease. One entry per CDR3 protein, called by TCRdb with MiXCR from the multiplex PCR reads. The data hold about 620,000 distinct CDR3 sequences, with approximately 15% observed a single time. These data also featured in a second study, about T cells in Graves' hyperthyroidism and ophthalmopathy.

The input for sequencing was peripheral blood mononuclear cells (PBMCs), taken at new diagnosis, from a patient treated with antithyroid drugs. These receptors were taken from a young woman with Graves disease. CDR3s include the opening cysteine and the closing phenylalanine or tryptophan. The order of the fields is V gene, D gene, clone size, J gene, CDR3 protein, CDR3 DNA. The D gene is left open where the match is weak. Clone size is shown for a subset of rows, as once, few, many or a class of expanded clone.

TRBV5-1	-	few	TRBJ2-3	CASSLVSSDTQYF	TGCGCCAGCAGCTTGGTATCCTCAGATACGCAGTATTTT
TRBV27	TRBD1	many	TRBJ2-7	CASSSTGTGYYEQYF	TGTGCCAGCAGTTCCACCGGGACAGGTTATTACGAGCAGTACTTC
TRBV30	-	few	TRBJ1-5	CAWSVGGKSNQPQHF	TGTGCCTGGAGTGTGGGGGGGAAAAGCAATCAGCCCCAGCATTTT
TRBV24-1	-	-	TRBJ2-7	CATAPGGKSYEQYF	TGTGCCACAGCCCCCGGCGGGAAATCCTACGAGCAGTACTTC
TRBV7-2	-	many	TRBJ1-3	CASSSTAGNTIYF	TGTGCCAGCAGCTCGACGGCTGGAAACACCATATATTTT
TRBV6-2/TRBV6-3	TRBD1	many	TRBJ2-1	CASRTGTGHYNEQFF	TGTGCCAGCAGAACCGGGACAGGTCATTACAATGAGCAGTTCTTC
TRBV2	TRBD1	many	TRBJ1-1	CASRETGVTEAFF	TGTGCCAGCAGAGAGACAGGGGTTACTGAAGCTTTCTTT
TRBV20-1	-	-	TRBJ2-1	CSASRGPIYNEQFF	TGCAGTGCTAGTCGGGGACCGATTTACAATGAGCAGTTCTTC
TRBV5-1	-	few	TRBJ1-6	CASSLGASLNSPLHF	TGCGCCAGCAGCTTGGGAGCTTCCTTAAATTCACCCCTCCACTTT
TRBV28	-	many	TRBJ1-5	CASSATSSNQPQHF	TGTGCCAGCAGTGCGACCTCTAGCAATCAGCCCCAGCATTTT
TRBV20-1	-	many	TRBJ2-1	CSAFGQINEQFF	TGCAGTGCTTTTGGACAGATCAATGAGCAGTTCTTC
TRBV27	-	many	TRBJ1-2	CASSLYWEGDYGYTF	TGTGCCAGCAGTTTATATTGGGAGGGAGACTATGGCTACACCTTC
TRBV6-5	-	few	TRBJ1-1	CASSYWEGDTEAFF	TGTGCCAGCAGTTACTGGGAGGGGGACACTGAAGCTTTCTTT
TRBV12-3/TRBV12-4	-	many	TRBJ1-6	CASSPRTPIYSPLHF	TGTGCCAGCAGTCCGCGGACACCGATATATTCACCCCTCCACTTT
TRBV20-1	TRBD1	many	TRBJ2-7	CSARDGDRWYF	TGCAGTGCTAGAGATGGGGACAGGTGGTACTTC
TRBV20-1	TRBD1	many	TRBJ1-4	CSAKTGNNEKLFF	TGCAGTGCCAAGACAGGGAACAATGAAAAACTGTTTTTT
TRBV20-1	TRBD1	-	TRBJ2-2	CSVATGGEYSGKLGELFF	TGCAGTGTAGCGACAGGGGGCGAATATAGCGGGAAGCTCGGGGAGCTGTTTTTT
TRBV5-1	-	-	TRBJ2-2	CASSLVVSRGTGELFF	TGCGCCAGCAGCTTGGTGGTCAGTCGTGGCACCGGGGAGCTGTTTTTT